This T cell receptor (beta chain) was recovered during a study of blood T cell repertoires in COVID-19. Overall study: COVID-19 samples, acute and convalescent, were from the United States, Italy and Spain. In each case, the material was cDNA or gDNA derived from T cells, B-cell-depleted T cells, or PBMCs.

Original analysis: Quantification of nucleated cells was approximated via reference gene primer amplification. TCRdb's copy holds only in-frame clones and misses some; the assay was immunoSEQ multiplex PCR. The DNA was the basis for D and trimming; V, J and clone size are from that table. Found here are about 130,000 clones, 75% to 90% of them singletons; the top ten hold around 4.1%. The junction had 10 bases not matched to a gene; V was cut back by 0 bases and J by 0 bases. Germline V gene lookup returns CDR1 SGHDT and CDR2 YYEEEE. CDR3 length equals 19 residues. Sequencing was done on a sample of peripheral blood. This chain links TRBV5-6 with TRBJ1-3; 9 nucleotides line up with TRBD1. The TCR was taken from a human donor in a cohort sampled during active COVID-19. In DNA form, the CDR3 reads TGTGCCAGCAGCTTGGACGTTGGACAGGGGTTACGCTCTGGAAACACCATATATTTT. Its translation is CASSLDVGQGLRSGNTIYF. The full variable domain, its missing parts supplied by reference TRBV5-6 and TRBJ1-3, is DAGVTQSPTHLIKTRGQQVTLRCSPKSGHDTVSWYQQALGQGPQFIFQYYEEEERQRGNFPDRFSGHQFPNYSSELNVNALLLGDSALYLCASSLDVGQGLRSGNTIYFGEGSWLTVV.